This record concerns one T cell receptor beta chain sequence. No antigen is known for it. This CDR3 region has 19 residues. Germline V gene data show CDR1 as MDHEN and CDR2 as SYDVKM. V was trimmed by 3 bases and J by 0 bases, leaving 18 bases between them. Sequenced by immunoSEQ multiplex PCR; TCRdb stores in-frame clones only, minus some. The sample records 90,000 to 120,000 clones, 75% to 90% being singletons. The sample comes from a study of T cell responses to AZD1222 COVID-19 vaccine. The study's findings and limits: A rise in Spike-specific TCR breadth and depth followed two AZD1222 doses.

The sequence came from an adult in good health. The sample in question was peripheral blood, obtained on day 0 of AZD1222 vaccination. The V and J genes are TRBV28 and TRBJ2-6; the D gene is possibly TRBD1 (6 bases). Here the CDR3 reads CASSFARGRGSSGANVLTF. Here the CDR3 DNA reads TGTGCCAGCAGTTTCGCCCGGGGCAGGGGCTCCTCTGGGGCCAACGTCCTGACTTTC.